This TCR beta chain was found in a study of blood T cell repertoires in COVID-19. Study-wide background: The origin of the acute and convalescent COVID-19 samples was the United States, Italy and Spain. The cDNA or gDNA used as material had been derived from T cells, B-cell-depleted T cells, or PBMCs.

The method was immunoSEQ multiplex PCR; TCRdb's version includes in-frame clones alone and lacks a portion of them. The sample comprises about 180,000 clones, approximately 85% of which are singletons, and roughly 3.5% rests with the top ten. The origin of this receptor is a man aged 60-69 years with acute or convalescent COVID-19. Sequencing was done on a sample of peripheral blood.

CDR3 in amino acids: CATAPPGLAGYTDTQYF. Written as DNA, the CDR3 is TGTGCCACCGCCCCTCCGGGACTAGCGGGATACACAGATACGCAGTATTTT. The chain links TRBV27 to TRBJ2-3, with 13 bases aligning to TRBD2. Germline CDR1 reads MNHEY; CDR2 reads SMNVEV (reference sequence). This CDR3 is built from 17 residues. The V segment lost 10 bases and the J segment 2 bases; nucleotides outside the gene matches: 12.